A single sample is the source of the 2 T cell receptor beta chains below, sequenced in a study of cytomegalovirus exposure and HLA in healthy donors. 60 Vbeta and 13 Jbeta primers were used in PCR. Only in-frame clones appear in the TCRdb table, and some are missing; sequencing was by immunoSEQ multiplex PCR. The sample records approximately 74,000 clones, less than 75% being singletons. Sequenced input: PBMCs. Source of these receptors: a man aged 25-45 years in good health and CMV-seropositive.

The V and J genes are TRBV9 and TRBJ2-7, with a weak D call TRBD1 (6 bases). Deletions cut 2 bases from V and 0 bases from J, with 9 bases between. Germline V gene lookup returns CDR1 SGDLS and CDR2 YYNGEE. The CDR3 length is 14 residues. CDR3: CASSVGTNSYEQYF. Written as DNA, the CDR3 is TGTGCCAGCAGCGTTGGGACAAACTCCTACGAGCAGTACTTC.

The gene calls are TRBV6-1 and TRBJ1-2; D is undetermined. V lost 0 bases and J 8 bases, leaving 7 bases between the germline ends. The CDR3 consists of 12 residues. Germline CDR1 is MNHNS and CDR2 is SASEGT. The CDR3 region is CASSEATSGYTF. In DNA, the CDR3 is TGTGCCAGCAGTGAAGCGACAAGCGGCTACACCTTC.